A single sample gave rise to the 26 T cell receptor beta chains below, sequenced in a study of cytotoxic CD8 clonotypes in ibrutinib-treated CLL. Data came from immunoSEQ multiplex PCR; TCRdb stores just in-frame clones and leaves some out. The sample has 65,000 to 85,000 clones; less than 90% are singletons. Source: PBMCs, taken after 24 months of ibrutinib treatment. Receptor source: a human donor with chronic lymphocytic leukemia.

Only a few counts were recorded for this clone. The chain couples TRBV4-2 to TRBJ2-7, with D maybe TRBD1 (5 bases). This CDR3 is 14 amino acids long. V lost 2 bases and J 3 bases, leaving 11 bases between the germline ends. Germline lookup yields CDR1 LGHNA and CDR2 YNFKEQ. This CDR3 reads CASSQLARDYEQYF. CDR3 nucleotide sequence: TGTGCCAGCAGCCAACTTGCCAGGGACTACGAGCAGTACTTC.

Ten or more counts support this clone. CDR3 coding DNA: TGTGCCAGCAGTTTATACGGGACAGGGGATTTGAAGGGCTACACCTTC. The encoded protein is CASSLYGTGDLKGYTF. The chain links TRBV27 to TRBJ1-2; 10 nucleotides align to TRBD1. V shed 1 base and J 8 bases; nucleotides not matched to a gene: 10. The CDR3 is 16 residues long. Germline lookup yields CDR1 MNHEY and CDR2 SMNVEV (reference sequence).

This clone was seen more than once but under ten times. The V gene is TRBV6-1, the J gene TRBJ1-2; D not certain. This CDR3 has 11 residues. V was trimmed by 0 bases and J by 10 bases, leaving 6 bases between them. CDR1 MNHNS and CDR2 SASEGT come from the germline V gene. CDR3 nucleotides: TGTGCCAGCAGTGAAGCGAGGCCCTACACCTTC. Amino acids: CASSEARPYTF.

This chain joins TRBV5-6 and TRBJ2-3; 7 bases align to TRBD2. The length of the CDR3 is 19 residues. Germline V gene data show CDR1 as SGHDT and CDR2 as YYEEEE. Losses at the gene ends were 0 bases for V and 2 bases for J; bases not matched to a gene: 15. This CDR3 reads CASSLGGEGFFLSTDTQYF. The CDR3, as DNA: TGTGCCAGCAGCTTGGGCGGGGAGGGTTTTTTCCTCTCCACAGATACGCAGTATTTT.

This CDR3 is CASSLDGNSGANVLTF. In DNA form, the CDR3 reads TGCGCCAGCAGCTTAGACGGAAACTCTGGGGCCAACGTCCTGACTTTC. The chain recombines TRBV5-1 with TRBJ2-6; unclear D gene. Trimming took 2 bases from V and 0 from J, leaving 9 bases between them. Germline values: CDR1 SGHRS, CDR2 YFSETQ. The CDR3 spans 16 residues.

The V call is TRBV27, the J call TRBJ2-7; D call uncertain. Germline values: CDR1 MNHEY, CDR2 SMNVEV (reference sequence). This CDR3 spans 14 amino acids. Deletions cut 3 bases from V and 4 bases from J, with 13 bases between. Written as DNA, the CDR3 is TGTGCCAGCAGTTTCTCGGGCCGCGCGTACGAGCAGTACTTC. Translation: CASSFSGRAYEQYF.

V is TRBV5-1 and J is TRBJ2-3; D remains ambiguous. V was shortened by 4 bases and J by 0 bases, with 6 bases between the two germline ends. Germline V gives CDR1 SGHRS, CDR2 YFSETQ. CDR3 length: 13 residues. The CDR3 spells CASSPTSTDTQYF. The DNA of the CDR3 is TGCGCCAGCAGCCCAACTAGCACAGATACGCAGTATTTT.

Here the CDR3 DNA reads TGTGCCAGCAATCCCTCTTTGGGGGGGAACACTGAAGCTTTCTTT. It codes for CASNPSLGGNTEAFF. The chain recombines TRBV28 with TRBJ1-1; D possibly corresponds to TRBD1 (5 bases). V gave up 7 bases and J gave up 1 base, with 16 bases separating them. The CDR3 totals 15 residues. The germline CDR1 and CDR2 sequences are MDHEN and SYDVKM.

The genes are TRBV20-1 and TRBJ2-1; D not resolved. The CDR3 covers 10 residues. Trimming left V 5 bases short and J 7 bases short, with 6 bases between. CDR1 DFQATT and CDR2 SNEGSKA come from the germline V gene (reference sequence). The CDR3 DNA reads as TGCAGTGCTCTCCGGAATGAGCAGTTCTTC. This translates into CSALRNEQFF.

The rearrangement joins TRBV7-2 to TRBJ2-7, with TRBD2 matching over 9 bases. Germline V gives CDR1 SGHTA, CDR2 FQGNSA. Germline trimming cut 5 bases from V and 2 bases from J; bases unmatched to any gene: 4. The CDR3 is 14 amino acids. The DNA for the CDR3 is TGTGCCAGCAGCGAAGCGGGAGGTGCCTACGAGCAGTACTTC. Its translation is CASSEAGGAYEQYF.

The gene calls are TRBV4-3 and TRBJ2-1; the D call may be TRBD1 or TRBD2 (5 bases each). The CDR3 sequence is 15 residues long. Trimming pared 3 bases from V and 0 bases from J, leaving 9 bases between. CDR1 LGHNA and CDR2 YSLEER come from the germline V gene. CDR3 DNA: TGCGCCAGCAGCCATCGGGGCGGCTCCTACAATGAGCAGTTCTTC. Residues: CASSHRGGSYNEQFF.

V is TRBV19 and J is TRBJ2-5; D possibly uses TRBD1 or TRBD2 (5 bases each). The CDR3 is 14 amino acids. Germline values: CDR1 LNHDA, CDR2 SQIVND (reference sequence). V shed 5 bases and J shed 3 bases, with 13 bases lying between them. This CDR3 is CASSPGDGEETQYF. The CDR3 region has the DNA TGTGCCAGTAGTCCCGGGGACGGTGAAGAGACCCAGTACTTC.

The rearrangement links TRBV11-2 to TRBJ2-5, with 8 bases aligning to TRBD1. The V segment lost 4 bases and the J segment 7 bases; nucleotides outside the gene matches: 8. CDR3 length: 14 amino acids. Germline loops: CDR1 SGHAT, CDR2 FQNNGV. This chain's CDR3 is CASSSTPGQGTQYF. The CDR3 region has the DNA TGTGCCAGCAGCTCCACACCCGGACAGGGGACCCAGTACTTC.

The CDR3 spells CASSPQGDEQFF. CDR3 sequence (DNA): TGTGCCAGCAGCCCCCAAGGGGATGAGCAGTTCTTC. The chain couples TRBV11-3 to TRBJ2-1, with D possibly TRBD1 on 5 matching bases. Trimming left V 5 bases short and J 8 bases short, with 10 bases between. Germline V CDR1 and CDR2: SGHNT, YENEEA. This CDR3 contains 12 residues.

The chain joins TRBV6-5 to TRBJ2-7; 11 bases map to TRBD2. CDR3 length: 14 amino acids. CDR1 MNHEY and CDR2 SVGAGI come from the germline V gene. J gave up 4 bases and V 6 bases, and 5 bases lay outside the gene matches. This CDR3 reads CASSRTSGSYEQYF. CDR3 DNA sequence: TGTGCCAGCAGCCGGACTAGCGGGTCGTACGAGCAGTACTTC.

The chain uses TRBV30 and TRBJ2-4; D could derive from TRBD1 or TRBD2 (6 bases each). Germline CDR1 reads GTSNPN; CDR2 reads SVGIG (reference sequence). The V end was cut by 5 bases, the J end by 8 bases, with 25 bases between. CDR3 length: 16 residues. CDR3 amino acids: CAWAPYWGAKGHIQYF. The DNA of the CDR3 is TGTGCCTGGGCCCCCTATTGGGGGGCGAAGGGACACATTCAGTACTTC. Looking up the rest from reference TRBV30 and TRBJ2-4 gives the full variable domain: SQTIHQWPATLVQPVGSPLSLECTVEGTSNPNLYWYRQAAGRGLQLLFYSVGIGQISSEVPQNLSASRPQDRQFILSSKKLLLSDSGFYLCAWAPYWGAKGHIQYFGAGTRLSVL.

This clone has a handful of counts. This chain uses TRBV7-3 with TRBJ1-5; TRBD1 agrees at 7 bases. V trimming: 5 bases; J trimming: 0 bases; junction bases outside the gene matches: 7. The CDR3 is 16 residues long. From germline, CDR1 is SGHTA and CDR2 FQGTGA. CDR3 amino acids: CASSPTGVRSNQPQHF. The CDR3 nucleotides read TGTGCCAGCAGCCCAACAGGGGTACGTAGCAATCAGCCCCAGCATTTT.

The rearrangement joins TRBV28 to TRBJ2-3; 8 bases are a match to TRBD1. Germline CDR1 reads MDHEN; CDR2 reads SYDVKM. V shed 4 bases, J shed 0 bases, and the junction held 6 bases outside the gene matches. The length of the CDR3 is 16 residues. As DNA, the CDR3 is TGTGCCAGCAGTTCCGGGACAGGATCTAGCACAGATACGCAGTATTTT. Amino acid sequence: CASSSGTGSSTDTQYF.

The chain links TRBV11-2 to TRBJ2-7; unclear D gene. The CDR3 consists of 12 residues. V gave up 0 bases and J gave up 5 bases, with 5 bases separating them. Germline V gene sequence: CDR1 SGHAT, CDR2 FQNNGV. This CDR3 reads CASSLDPDEQYF. The CDR3 region has the DNA TGTGCCAGCAGCTTAGATCCCGACGAGCAGTACTTC.

This clone was recorded a few times. The V call is TRBV4-1, the J call TRBJ1-1; unclear D gene. V was clipped by 8 bases and J by 0 bases, with 13 bases between them. The CDR3 runs to 14 residues. Per germline, CDR1 MGHRA and CDR2 YSYEKL. CDR3 nucleotide sequence: TGCGCCAGCCGAGGTTTGCTATTGAACACTGAAGCTTTCTTT. This translates into CASRGLLLNTEAFF.

Concerning this clone itself: The junction departs from germline at one end; a sequencing error may be responsible. The genes are TRBV7-3 and TRBJ2-7, with D possibly being TRBD1 (6 bases). CDR3 size: 15 residues. The germline V gene encodes CDR1 SGHTA and CDR2 FQGTGA. Here the CDR3 reads CASSQALDRAYEQYF. The CDR3 region has the DNA TGCGCCAGCAGCCAAGCCTTGGACAGAGCCTACGAGCAGTACTTC.

The chain links TRBV18 to TRBJ2-7, with D hard to call. The CDR3 consists of 13 residues. Germline loops: CDR1 KGHSH, CDR2 LQKENI. V lost 4 bases and J 4 bases, leaving 11 bases between the germline ends. DNA for the CDR3: TGTGCCAGCTCACGAGGACCCGAATACGAGCAGTACTTC. This translates into CASSRGPEYEQYF.

This chain uses TRBV28 with TRBJ2-3, with D uncertain. This CDR3 has 11 amino acids. V was shortened by 9 bases and J by 6 bases, with 10 bases between the two germline ends. Germline V gene sequence: CDR1 MDHEN, CDR2 SYDVKM. The CDR3 protein is CASLRADTQYF. The CDR3 coding sequence is TGTGCCAGTCTGCGTGCGGATACGCAGTATTTT. Together with reference TRBV28 and TRBJ2-3, the CDR3 gives the full variable domain: DVKVTQSSRYLVKRTGEKVFLECVQDMDHENMFWYRQDPGLGLRLIYFSYDVKMKEKGDIPEGYSVSREKKERFSLILESASTNQTSMYLCASLRADTQYFGPGTRLTVL.

V is TRBV28 and J is TRBJ2-2; unclear D gene. From germline, CDR1 is MDHEN and CDR2 SYDVKM. CDR3 length equals 17 residues. V was trimmed by 3 bases and J by 4 bases, leaving 18 bases between them. In DNA form, the CDR3 reads TGTGCCAGCAGTTTTGGTAGGGTGGGGTTGCCCACCGGGGAGCTGTTTTTT. It translates to CASSFGRVGLPTGELFF. The variable domain in full, completed from reference TRBV28 and TRBJ2-2, reads DVKVTQSSRYLVKRTGEKVFLECVQDMDHENMFWYRQDPGLGLRLIYFSYDVKMKEKGDIPEGYSVSREKKERFSLILESASTNQTSMYLCASSFGRVGLPTGELFFGEGSRLTVL.

The J gene is TRBJ2-2, the V gene TRBV7-6; no firm D call. V shed 10 bases and J shed 5 bases, with 14 bases lying between them. The germline V gene has CDR1 SGHVS and CDR2 FNYEAQ. The CDR3 consists of 13 residues. CDR3 nucleotide sequence: TGTGCCACCACCCCAGAACTTACCGGGGAGCTGTTTTTT. Translation gives CATTPELTGELFF.

The rearrangement joins TRBV30 to TRBJ2-5, with D possibly matching TRBD2 (5 bases). Germline assignment: CDR1 GTSNPN and CDR2 SVGIG (reference sequence). Trimming took off 2 bases at V and 5 bases at J, with 12 bases between the two ends. The CDR3 is 13 amino acids. The CDR3 reads CAWSPTGRETQYF. CDR3 nucleotide sequence: TGTGCCTGGAGTCCCACGGGAAGGGAGACCCAGTACTTC.